This paragraph covers one T cell receptor (beta chain) sequence. Its target is not known. The germline V and J ends were trimmed by 2 bases and 4 bases, with 9 bases remaining between them. The V gene's germline CDR1 is SGHRS and CDR2 YFSETQ. The CDR3 loop spans 13 amino acids. The repertoire was sequenced with immunoSEQ multiplex PCR; TCRdb's copy has only in-frame clones and lacks some. The table shows about 1 million clones, with more than 75% occurring only once. The data derive from a study of shared clonotypes between healthy human individuals. General study points: Large depth notwithstanding, sorted-subset sequencing proved incomplete by rarefaction. Collection of samples was limited to blood; tissue repertoires likely differ.

The rearrangement joins TRBV5-1 to TRBJ1-2; TRBD1 is a possible D gene (5 bases). The receptor's source is a young man in good health. Some clones in this sample may be carry-over from other donors' samples. Sequencing was done on a sample of memory CD4+ T cells from PBMCs. Subset of the sample: CD45RA-negative fraction. CDR3 sequence reads: CASSFGGIYGYTF. In nucleotides, the CDR3 is TGCGCCAGCAGCTTCGGGGGGATCTATGGCTACACCTTC.